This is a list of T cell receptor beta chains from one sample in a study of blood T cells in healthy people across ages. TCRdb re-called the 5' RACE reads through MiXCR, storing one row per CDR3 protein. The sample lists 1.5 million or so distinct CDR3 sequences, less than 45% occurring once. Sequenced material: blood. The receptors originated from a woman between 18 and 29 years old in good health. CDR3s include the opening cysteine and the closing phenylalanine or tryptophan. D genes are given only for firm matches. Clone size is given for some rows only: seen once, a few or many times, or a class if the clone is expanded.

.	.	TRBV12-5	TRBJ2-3	CASGLRQSTDTQYF	TGTGCTAGTGGTTTGCGTCAGAGCACAGATACGCAGTATTTT
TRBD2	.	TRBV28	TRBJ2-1	CASSLRLLAVNNEQFF	TGTGCCAGCAGTTTACGGCTTCTAGCGGTCAACAATGAGCAGTTCTTC
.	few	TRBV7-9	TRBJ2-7	CASRNSGAYEQYF	TGTGCCAGCAGAAATTCGGGGGCCTACGAGCAGTACTTC
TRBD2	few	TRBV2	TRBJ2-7	CASRRLAGGPVEQYF	TGTGCCAGCAGGAGACTAGCGGGGGGGCCGGTCGAGCAGTACTTC
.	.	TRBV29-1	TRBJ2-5	CSVVRGGQYF	TGCAGCGTTGTCCGAGGGGGGCAGTACTTC
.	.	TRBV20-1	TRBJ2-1	CSAGLPRGGHNEQFF	TGCAGTGCTGGACTACCGAGAGGGGGGCACAATGAGCAGTTCTTC
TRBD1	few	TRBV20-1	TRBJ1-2	CSAFIQGSQGYTF	TGCAGTGCCTTTATACAGGGGTCACAAGGCTACACCTTC
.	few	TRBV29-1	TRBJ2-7	CSVLGGEQYF	TGCAGCGTTTTGGGGGGCGAGCAGTACTTC
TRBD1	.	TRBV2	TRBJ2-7	CASSDEGASYEQYF	TGTGCCAGCAGTGATGAGGGGGCATCCTACGAGCAGTACTTC
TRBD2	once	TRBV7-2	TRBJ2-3	CASSLDQASGGRDTQYF	TGTGCCAGCAGCTTAGATCAGGCTAGCGGGGGGAGAGATACGCAGTATTTT
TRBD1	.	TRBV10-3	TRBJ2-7	CAVGGTGSYEQYF	TGTGCCGTCGGCGGGACAGGTTCCTACGAGCAGTACTTC
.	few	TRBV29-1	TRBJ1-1	CSVDREDTEAFF	TGCAGCGTTGACAGGGAGGACACTGAAGCTTTCTTT
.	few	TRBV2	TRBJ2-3	CASSGASRVDTQYF	TGTGCCAGCAGTGGGGCTTCACGGGTAGATACGCAGTATTTT
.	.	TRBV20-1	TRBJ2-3	CSASRVSATDTQYF	TGCAGTGCGAGCAGGGTATCGGCCACAGATACGCAGTATTTT
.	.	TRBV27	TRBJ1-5	CASKGSTAGQPQHF	TGTGCCAGCAAGGGCAGTACAGCAGGTCAGCCCCAGCATTTT
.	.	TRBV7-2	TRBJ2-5	CASSLEGRDGTQYF	TGTGCCAGCAGCTTAGAAGGGCGGGACGGGACCCAGTACTTC
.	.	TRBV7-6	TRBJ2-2	CASSSNRERVGELFF	TGTGCCAGCAGCTCAAATCGTGAGCGGGTGGGGGAGCTGTTTTTT
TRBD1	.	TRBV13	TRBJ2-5	CASSPRTGQDQYF	TGTGCCAGCAGCCCGCGGACAGGTCAAGACCAGTACTTC
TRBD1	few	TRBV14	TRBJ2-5	CASRETGVGETQYF	TGTGCCAGCAGGGAAACAGGGGTCGGCGAGACCCAGTACTTC
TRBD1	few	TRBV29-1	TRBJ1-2	CSVEYRGDRGYTF	TGCAGCGTTGAATACAGGGGTGACAGGGGCTACACCTTC
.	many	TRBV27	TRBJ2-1	CASRGTYNEQFF	TGTGCCAGCCGGGGTACCTACAATGAGCAGTTCTTC
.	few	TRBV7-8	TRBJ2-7	CASSLAIWPLTYEQYF	TGTGCCAGCAGCTTAGCGATTTGGCCGCTCACCTACGAGCAGTACTTC
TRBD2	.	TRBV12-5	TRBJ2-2	CASGPSGGGLSGELFF	TGTGCTAGTGGTCCGAGCGGCGGGGGGTTATCGGGGGAGCTGTTTTTT
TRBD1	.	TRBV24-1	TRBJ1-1	CATSDLLGQPNTEAFF	TGTGCCACCAGTGATCTGCTGGGACAGCCGAACACTGAAGCTTTCTTT
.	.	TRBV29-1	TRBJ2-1	CSVEERRYKEQFF	TGCAGCGTTGAGGAGCGCAGATACAAGGAGCAGTTCTTC
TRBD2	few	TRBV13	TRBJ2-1	CASSSGTSGANEQFF	TGTGCCAGCAGCTCCGGGACTAGCGGGGCAAATGAGCAGTTCTTC
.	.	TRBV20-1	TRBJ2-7	CSARGLKQPYEQYF	TGCAGTGCTAGAGGCCTCAAGCAGCCCTACGAGCAGTACTTC
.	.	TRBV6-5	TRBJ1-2	CASFFYSRGVHGGYTF	TGTGCCAGCTTCTTTTACTCGCGGGGGGTTCATGGTGGCTACACCTTC
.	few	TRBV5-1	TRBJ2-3	CASSLGVPSTDTQYF	TGCGCCAGCAGCTTGGGGGTTCCTAGCACAGATACGCAGTATTTT
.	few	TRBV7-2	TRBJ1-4	CASSRGPPHEKLFF	TGTGCCAGCAGCCGGGGACCTCCACATGAAAAACTGTTTTTT
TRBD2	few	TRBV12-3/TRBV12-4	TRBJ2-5	CASSPLADETQYF	TGTGCCAGCAGCCCACTAGCGGACGAGACCCAGTACTTC
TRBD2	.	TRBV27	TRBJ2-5	CASSSRLAGGLVQYF	TGTGCCAGCAGTTCAAGACTAGCGGGGGGCCTGGTCCAGTACTTC
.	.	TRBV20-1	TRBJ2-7	CSARTNEQYF	TGCAGTGCTAGGACCAATGAGCAGTACTTC
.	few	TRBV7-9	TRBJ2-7	CASSLRPTTIYEQYF	TGTGCCAGCAGCTTACGGCCAACGACTATCTACGAGCAGTACTTC
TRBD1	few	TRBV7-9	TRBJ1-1	CASRLGYGTGDTEAFF	TGTGCCAGCAGGTTAGGATACGGGACAGGGGACACTGAAGCTTTCTTT